This passage covers 25 T cell receptor beta chains from one sample sequenced in a study of shared clonotypes between healthy human individuals (dated by TCRdb to 2020 to 2021). The library came from the immunoSEQ multiplex PCR assay. TCRdb mirrors the immuneACCESS table, restricted to in-frame sequences. Some clones are absent from its copies; in checked studies, under half trace to an unresolved V gene, and the reason for the others is unknown. The sample profile shows 500,000 to 650,000 clones; roughly 72% of them were found once. The biggest ten clones account for about 12% of the sample. Material for sequencing was PBMCs. These receptor sequences come from a woman aged 40 to 50 in good health. Some clones in this sample may be carry-over from other donors' samples.

The table lists this clone with a few counts. The CDR3 DNA is TGTGCCAGCAGCCAAGCTAGTACGCTCTCAACTAATGAAAAACTGTTTTTT. Protein sequence: CASSQASTLSTNEKLFF. The chain carries TRBV4-2 and TRBJ1-4; D uncertain. This CDR3 comprises 17 residues. Germline CDR1 reads LGHNA; CDR2 reads YNFKEQ. Trimming took 1 base from V and 0 from J, leaving 12 bases between them.

V usage is TRBV7-6 and J usage is TRBJ1-6, with D unclear. The CDR3 runs to 12 residues. CDR1 is SGHVS, CDR2 FNYEAQ, per germline. Trimming shortened V by 5 bases and J by 7 bases, and 6 bases separated the two germline ends. CDR3 bases: TGTGCCAGCAGCACCATCAATTCACCCCTCCACTTT. Its translation is CASSTINSPLHF.

This clone was observed once. One junction end does not reproduce the germline sequence, and a read error may be involved. The gene calls are TRBV4-2 and TRBJ2-1, with 8 bases that match TRBD2. Germline CDR1 is LGHNA and CDR2 is YNFKEQ. This CDR3 is 13 amino acids long. The DNA of the CDR3 is TGTGCCAGCAGCCAAGACCGGGAGGGTTATAAGATCTTC. It encodes CASSQDREGYKIF.

This clone was detected once. J is TRBJ2-1 and V is TRBV15; D might be TRBD2 (6 bases). Germline V gene lookup returns CDR1 LNHNV and CDR2 YYDKDF (reference sequence). CDR3 size: 15 residues. The germline V and J ends were trimmed by 1 base and 2 bases, with 9 bases remaining between them. As DNA, the CDR3 is TGTGCCACCAGCAGAGTGGGGGAGGCCTACAATGAGCAGTTCTTC. Its protein is CATSRVGEAYNEQFF.

V usage is TRBV7-2 and J usage is TRBJ1-4; D remains unclear. The CDR3 sequence is 15 residues long. The germline V gene has CDR1 SGHTA and CDR2 FQGNSA. Trimming removed 1 base at V and 4 bases at J, with 10 bases between. The CDR3: CASSLVGSVNEKLFF. The CDR3 DNA reads as TGTGCCAGCAGCTTAGTGGGCAGCGTTAATGAAAAACTGTTTTTT.

This clone was seen a handful of times. The chain couples TRBV11-2 to TRBJ2-5, with 9 bases fitting TRBD2. The trim removed 6 bases at V and 1 base at J, leaving 6 bases unmatched. The CDR3 runs to 15 residues. Germline CDR1 is SGHAT and CDR2 is FQNNGV. Here the CDR3 reads CASRRGGGPQETQYF. CDR3 nucleotides: TGTGCCAGCAGGCGGGGGGGAGGGCCCCAAGAGACCCAGTACTTC. Supplemented by reference TRBV11-2 and TRBJ2-5, the full variable domain reads EAGVAQSPRYKIIEKRQSVAFWCNPISGHATLYWYQQILGQGPKLLIQFQNNGVVDDSQLPKDRFSAERLKGVDSTLKIQPAKLEDSAVYLCASRRGGGPQETQYFGPGTRLLVL.

V usage is TRBV19 and J usage is TRBJ2-5, with D uncertain. V lost 3 bases and J 5 bases, leaving 19 bases between the germline ends. From germline, CDR1 is LNHDA and CDR2 SQIVND (reference sequence). The CDR3 length is 16 residues. The CDR3 protein is CASSMSGVSILETQYF. CDR3 coding DNA: TGTGCCAGTAGTATGTCAGGAGTCAGTATTCTGGAGACCCAGTACTTC.

The rearrangement links TRBV7-3 to TRBJ2-1, with 9 bases fitting TRBD2. The CDR3 is 16 amino acids. J gave up 0 bases and V 2 bases, and 2 bases lay outside the gene matches. CDR1 is SGHTA and CDR2 is FQGTGA in the germline V gene. The CDR3 DNA follows: TGTGCCAGCAGCTTATTTAGCGGGAGCTCCTACAATGAGCAGTTCTTC. Protein product: CASSLFSGSSYNEQFF.

Of note for this clone: Given the absence of the conserved phenylalanine or tryptophan at the CDR3 end, a read error is likely. The genes are TRBV28 and TRBJ2-3; perhaps TRBD1 as D (6 bases). Germline values: CDR1 MDHEN, CDR2 SYDVKM. There are 14 residues in the CDR3. Trimming left V 3 bases short and J 2 bases short, with 9 bases between. The CDR3 DNA sequence: TGTGCCAGCAGTTTCAGGGGTAACACAGATACGCAGTATCTT. Protein sequence: CASSFRGNTDTQYL.

CDR3 residues: CASSDQGLTQETQYF. CDR3 coding DNA: TGCGCCAGCAGCGACCAGGGACTGACACAAGAGACCCAGTACTTC. The chain combines TRBV10-2 with TRBJ2-5; possibly TRBD2 for D (6 bases). Trimming took 6 bases from V and 2 from J, leaving 16 bases between them. Germline values: CDR1 WSHSY, CDR2 SAAADI. The CDR3 runs to 15 residues.

The chain couples TRBV4-1 to TRBJ2-7; 9 bases map to TRBD1. This CDR3 comprises 14 residues. Trimming at V came to 2 bases and at J to 7 bases, leaving 6 bases not matched to a gene. Germline CDR1 reads MGHRA; CDR2 reads YSYEKL. The CDR3 DNA sequence: TGCGCCAGCAGCCAACCGGGACAGGGCTATGAGCAGTACTTC. Residues: CASSQPGQGYEQYF.

J is TRBJ2-6 and V is TRBV2; tentatively, D is TRBD2 (5 bases). The germline CDR1 and CDR2 sequences are SNHLY and FYNNEI. The CDR3 sequence is 17 residues long. V was cut by 3 bases and J by 0 bases, with 12 bases left in between. Written as DNA, the CDR3 is TGTGCCAGCAGTGATGGAGGCAGCAACTCTGGGGCCAACGTCCTGACTTTC. Its translation: CASSDGGSNSGANVLTF.

V and J are TRBV25-1 and TRBJ2-4; the match to TRBD1 covers 12 bases. The CDR3 totals 14 residues. V lost 3 bases and J lost 9; bases outside the gene matches: 3. The V gene's germline CDR1 is MGHDK and CDR2 SYGVNS. The DNA for the CDR3 is TGTGCCAGCAGTGATTGGGGACAGGGGGCCATTCAGTACTTC. Its translation: CASSDWGQGAIQYF.

The DNA of the CDR3 is TGTGCCAGCACCCCAGGGGGGAGCTACGAGCAGTACTTC. Protein sequence: CASTPGGSYEQYF. V gene TRBV5-4 combines with J gene TRBJ2-7, with D possibly matching TRBD1 (7 bases). The germline CDR1 and CDR2 sequences are SGHNT and YYREEE (reference sequence). V lost 6 bases to trimming and J lost 3 bases, with 13 bases between them. The CDR3 has 13 amino acids. Full variable domain (remainder filled in from reference TRBV5-4 and TRBJ2-7): ETGVTQSPTHLIKTRGQQVTLRCSSQSGHNTVSWYQQALGQGPQFIFQYYREEENGRGNFPPRFSGLQFPNYSSELNVNALELDDSALYLCASTPGGSYEQYFGPGTRLTVT.

This clone was found once. The chain is built from TRBV15 and TRBJ2-7; 7 bases align to TRBD1. The CDR3 is made up of 15 amino acids. V dropped 2 bases and J dropped 2; count of bases not matched to a gene: 6. Germline lookup yields CDR1 LNHNV and CDR2 YYDKDF (reference sequence). In DNA form, the CDR3 reads TGTGCCACCAGCAGAACCAGGGACAGCGCCTACGAGCAGTACTTC. Its protein is CATSRTRDSAYEQYF. Complete variable domain (other parts from reference TRBV15 and TRBJ2-7): DAMVIQNPRYQVTQFGKPVTLSCSQTLNHNVMYWYQQKSSQAPKLLFHYYDKDFNNEADTPDNFQSRRPNTSFCFLDIRSPGLGDTAMYLCATSRTRDSAYEQYFGPGTRLTVT.

About this clone: An end of the junction does not agree with germline; a read error may underlie this. The chain employs TRBV5-1 and TRBJ2-1, with a tentative D call TRBD2 (6 bases). CDR1 and CDR2 (germline): SGHRS, YFSETQ. This CDR3 has 15 residues. The CDR3 is CASSLVLANNNEQIF. DNA of the CDR3: TGCGCCAGCAGCTTGGTCCTAGCGAACAACAATGAGCAGATCTTC.

V and J are TRBV6-1 and TRBJ2-3; maybe TRBD1 (6 bases). This CDR3 region has 11 residues. With 8 bases removed from V and 10 bases from J, the gap between germline ends came to 13 bases. Germline V CDR1 and CDR2: MNHNS, SASEGT. The DNA for the CDR3 is TGTGCCAGCCGGGTAGGGGGAGCGCAGTATTTT. This gives the protein CASRVGGAQYF.

The chain links TRBV2 to TRBJ2-3; TRBD1 aligns across 8 bases. Germline CDR1 SNHLY, CDR2 FYNNEI. The CDR3 totals 14 residues. Trimming cost V 5 bases and J 1 base; bases outside gene matches: 2. The CDR3 here is CASSPQGGTDTQYF. In DNA form, the CDR3 reads TGTGCCAGCAGTCCACAGGGGGGCACAGATACGCAGTATTTT.

The chain recombines TRBV27 with TRBJ2-2; no definite D call. Germline assignment: CDR1 MNHEY and CDR2 SMNVEV (reference sequence). Deletions cut 2 bases from V and 7 bases from J, with 5 bases between. The length of the CDR3 is 12 residues. The CDR3 sequence: CASSLRIGELFF. The CDR3 DNA sequence: TGTGCCAGCAGTTTAAGAATCGGGGAGCTGTTTTTT.

The chain carries TRBV5-1 and TRBJ2-7; tentative D call: TRBD1 (6 bases). CDR1 is SGHRS, CDR2 YFSETQ, per germline. V lost 0 bases and J lost 3, with 13 bases in between. There are 15 residues in the CDR3. The CDR3 spells CASSLDQGMNYEQYF. The CDR3 DNA reads TGCGCCAGCAGCTTGGATCAGGGGATGAACTACGAGCAGTACTTC.

The gene calls are TRBV10-1 and TRBJ2-1; D perhaps matches TRBD1 (5 bases). CDR1 and CDR2 from the germline V gene are WNHNN and SYGVQD (reference sequence). The CDR3 extends over 15 amino acids. With 2 bases removed from V and 0 bases from J, the gap between germline ends came to 8 bases. The CDR3 coding sequence is TGCGCCAGCAGTGAGGACAGACACTCCTACAATGAGCAGTTCTTC. Translation: CASSEDRHSYNEQFF.

The rearrangement joins TRBV11-2 to TRBJ2-7; TRBD1 matches 12 bases. The CDR3 runs 16 residues. Germline CDR1 reads SGHAT; CDR2 reads FQNNGV. The trim removed 4 bases at V and 5 bases at J, leaving 9 bases unmatched. The CDR3 reads CASSSYTGTGGDEQYF. Here the CDR3 DNA reads TGTGCCAGCAGCTCATACACCGGGACAGGGGGCGACGAGCAGTACTTC.

The chain combines TRBV10-3 with TRBJ2-3, with D possibly matching TRBD2 (6 bases). The CDR3 has 16 residues. Germline loops: CDR1 ENHRY, CDR2 SYGVKD. The V gene lost 0 bases and the J gene lost 4 bases, with 14 bases spanning the gap. The CDR3 coding sequence is TGTGCCATCAGTGAGTCTCATACCGGAGGGGCAGATACGCAGTATTTT. The encoded protein is CAISESHTGGADTQYF.

This clone was counted a single time. The chain couples TRBV18 to TRBJ2-7; 15 bases line up with TRBD2. Germline V gene data show CDR1 as KGHSH and CDR2 as LQKENI. The CDR3 consists of 17 residues. The V gene end was trimmed by 5 bases and the J gene end by 0 bases; junction bases not matched to a gene: 5. The CDR3 reads CASSSGLAGGSSYEQYF. The CDR3 DNA reads TGTGCCAGCTCAAGTGGACTAGCGGGAGGGAGCTCCTACGAGCAGTACTTC.

The CDR3 reads CASSPPSGSGSPQYF. CDR3 in DNA: TGTGCCAGCAGCCCTCCTAGCGGGAGCGGATCCCCGCAGTATTTT. The chain employs TRBV9 and TRBJ2-3; 10 bases match TRBD2. Germline V gene data show CDR1 as SGDLS and CDR2 as YYNGEE. V gave up 4 bases and J gave up 10 bases; unmatched junction bases: 12. This CDR3 region has 15 residues.